This passage covers 24 T cell receptor beta chains from one sample sequenced in a study of blood T cell repertoires in COVID-19. This table comes from immunoSEQ multiplex PCR, and its TCRdb copy is limited to in-frame clones, with some not included. The table has around 260,000 clones, 90% seen once. What was sequenced was PBMCs or T cells enriched from blood (not recorded which). The receptor source for this set is a woman younger than 45 who had recovered from COVID-19.

The rearrangement joins TRBV12-3 or TRBV12-4 to TRBJ2-7, with D unresolved. The CDR3 spans 13 residues. V was cut by 6 bases and J by 2 bases, with 11 bases left in between. The CDR3 sequence is CASSPPSAYEQYF. In nucleotides, the CDR3 is TGTGCCAGCAGCCCCCCGAGCGCCTACGAGCAGTACTTC.

V is TRBV6-4 and J is TRBJ2-1; D might be TRBD2 (5 bases). The length of the CDR3 is 18 residues. The V end was cut by 0 bases, the J end by 3 bases, with 18 bases between. Germline V lookup: CDR1 MRHNA, CDR2 SNTAGT. CDR3 DNA: TGTGCCAGCAGTGACTCCTTCACTAGTCCAGAGCACTACAATGAGCAGTTCTTC. It translates to CASSDSFTSPEHYNEQFF.

The chain employs TRBV6-2 or TRBV6-3 and TRBJ1-5; 8 bases match TRBD1. Trimming cost V 5 bases and J 2 bases; bases outside gene matches: 2. Germline V gives CDR1 MNHEY, CDR2 SVGEGT. The CDR3 runs 14 residues. The CDR3 DNA follows: TGTGCCAGCAGTCAGACAGGGGGCAATCAGCCCCAGCATTTT. The encoded protein is CASSQTGGNQPQHF.

This chain connects TRBV28 to TRBJ2-1; perhaps TRBD2 as D (6 bases). The CDR3 extends over 12 amino acids. Trimming cost V 6 bases and J 4 bases, with 7 bases left between them. CDR1 MDHEN and CDR2 SYDVKM come from the germline V gene. As DNA, the CDR3 is TGTGCCAGCAGGGGGAGGTACAATGAGCAGTTCTTC. Its protein is CASRGRYNEQFF.

J is TRBJ1-2 and V is TRBV5-1; 9 nucleotides agree with TRBD1. Germline CDR1 reads SGHRS; CDR2 reads YFSETQ. The CDR3 is 14 residues long. V lost 9 bases, J lost 4 bases, and 10 bases stayed unmatched. Written as DNA, the CDR3 is TGCGCCACTAAGGACGGGACAGGGCCCTATGGCTACACCTTC. Protein: CATKDGTGPYGYTF.

V and J are TRBV3-1 (or the pseudogene TRBV3-2) and TRBJ2-3; 13 bases align to TRBD2. Trimming cost V 4 bases and J 5 bases; bases outside gene matches: 6. CDR3 length: 16 amino acids. Germline V gene sequence: CDR1 LGHDT, CDR2 YNNKEL (reference sequence). CDR3 DNA: TGTGCCAGCAGCCCCCCGGGACTAGCGGGGAGAGATACGCAGTATTTT. It specifies CASSPPGLAGRDTQYF.

The chain recombines TRBV24-1 with TRBJ2-7, with 9 bases that match TRBD1. The CDR3 has 14 amino acids. Unmatched junction bases numbered 3, after V lost 4 bases and J lost 3 bases. CDR1 and CDR2 (germline): KGHDR, SFDVKD. The CDR3 DNA sequence: TGTGCCACCAGTGACCCGACAGGGGGCTACGAGCAGTACTTC. This codes for CATSDPTGGYEQYF.

The chain couples TRBV5-4 to TRBJ1-4, with 10 positions matching TRBD1. J was trimmed by 6 bases and V by 4 bases; bases with no gene match: 3. CDR1 SGHNT and CDR2 YYREEE come from the germline V gene (reference sequence). The CDR3 has 14 amino acids. The CDR3 spells CASSRGQGHEKLFF. The CDR3 coding sequence is TGTGCCAGCAGCAGGGGACAGGGGCATGAAAAACTGTTTTTT.

This clone has just one count. This chain uses TRBV15 with TRBJ2-3; 10 bases are a match to TRBD2. V was clipped by 4 bases and J by 3 bases; unmatched bases: 4. Germline V gives CDR1 LNHNV, CDR2 YYDKDF (reference sequence). The CDR3 consists of 15 residues. The CDR3 here is CATSNEREGTDTQYF. In nucleotides, the CDR3 is TGTGCCACCAGCAATGAGCGGGAGGGGACAGATACGCAGTATTTT.

This clone turned up a few times. This chain joins TRBV19 and TRBJ1-2; TRBD1 matches 10 bases. The junction had 6 bases not matched to a gene; V was cut back by 8 bases and J by 6 bases. The CDR3 length is 13 residues. The germline gives CDR1 LNHDA, CDR2 SQIVND (reference sequence). The CDR3 here is CASGRGTGDGYTF. The CDR3 DNA sequence: TGTGCCAGTGGCAGGGGGACAGGGGATGGCTACACCTTC. The full variable domain, with the rest looked up from reference TRBV19 and TRBJ1-2, is DGGITQSPKYLFRKEGQNVTLSCEQNLNHDAMYWYRQDPGQGLRLIYYSQIVNDFQKGDIAEGYSVSREKKESFPLTVTSAQKNPTAFYLCASGRGTGDGYTFGSGTRLTVV.

The chain has TRBV11-2 and TRBJ1-3; D may be TRBD1 (6 bases). Germline V lookup: CDR1 SGHAT, CDR2 FQNNGV. The CDR3 has 16 amino acids. V lost 5 bases, J lost 0 bases, and 14 bases lay in between. The CDR3 region is CASSPRTASSGNTIYF. DNA of the CDR3: TGTGCCAGCAGCCCGAGGACAGCTTCCTCTGGAAACACCATATATTTT.

The chain has TRBV28 and TRBJ2-4; 8 bases are a match to TRBD2. The V segment lost 4 bases and the J segment 4 bases; nucleotides outside the gene matches: 9. CDR1 and CDR2 from the germline V gene are MDHEN and SYDVKM. CDR3 length: 16 residues. The CDR3: CASSSPGTREKNIQYF. CDR3 sequence (DNA): TGTGCCAGCAGTTCCCCCGGGACTAGGGAAAAAAACATTCAGTACTTC.

V gene TRBV5-5 combines with J gene TRBJ1-1; D gene uncertain. The germline V and J ends were trimmed by 0 bases and 1 base, with 10 bases remaining between them. There are 15 residues in the CDR3. CDR1 and CDR2 (germline): SGHKS, YYEKEE (reference sequence). The CDR3 loop reads CASSLAVSRNTEAFF. The CDR3 bases are TGTGCCAGCAGCTTGGCCGTCTCCAGGAACACTGAAGCTTTCTTT.

The V and J genes are TRBV27 and TRBJ1-2; weak D call: TRBD1 (5 bases). V was shortened by 2 bases and J by 7 bases, with 11 bases between the two germline ends. The CDR3 runs to 13 residues. CDR1 is MNHEY, CDR2 SMNVEV, per germline (reference sequence). The CDR3: CASSLERGGGYTF. CDR3 sequence (DNA): TGTGCCAGCAGTTTAGAAAGGGGTGGTGGCTACACCTTC.

V and J are TRBV7-9 and TRBJ2-1; TRBD2 agrees at 13 bases. Germline CDR1 SEHNR, CDR2 FQNEAQ (reference sequence). V lost 5 bases to trimming and J lost 0 bases; unmatched junction nucleotides: 10. The CDR3 totals 19 residues. CDR3 region: CASSRLMTSGRSSYNEQFF. CDR3 nucleotide sequence: TGTGCCAGCAGCCGTCTTATGACTAGCGGGAGGAGCTCCTACAATGAGCAGTTCTTC. Variable domain in full (rest from reference TRBV7-9 and TRBJ2-1): DTGVSQNPRHKITKRGQNVTFRCDPISEHNRLYWYRQTLGQGPEFLTYFQNEAQLEKSRLLSDRFSAERPKGSFSTLEIQRTEQGDSAMYLCASSRLMTSGRSSYNEQFFGPGTRLTVL.

The chain links TRBV11-2 to TRBJ2-3; 15 nucleotides agree with TRBD2. The CDR3 extends over 16 amino acids. The V and J ends lost 4 bases and 3 bases, in that order; junction bases with no gene match: 2. Germline lookup yields CDR1 SGHAT and CDR2 FQNNGV. As DNA, the CDR3 is TGTGCCAGCAGCTGGGGGACTAGCGGGAGGACAGATACGCAGTATTTT. This encodes CASSWGTSGRTDTQYF. The entire variable domain, with the rest obtained from reference TRBV11-2 and TRBJ2-3, is as follows: EAGVAQSPRYKIIEKRQSVAFWCNPISGHATLYWYQQILGQGPKLLIQFQNNGVVDDSQLPKDRFSAERLKGVDSTLKIQPAKLEDSAVYLCASSWGTSGRTDTQYFGPGTRLTVL.

This chain links TRBV30 with TRBJ2-1; unclear D gene. The CDR3 consists of 13 residues. In germline, CDR1 is GTSNPN, CDR2 SVGIG (reference sequence). Trimming cost V 4 bases and J 2 bases, with 9 bases left between them. The CDR3 sequence: CAWNEHPYNEQFF. The CDR3 DNA reads TGTGCCTGGAACGAGCACCCCTACAATGAGCAGTTCTTC.

The chain carries TRBV11-3 and TRBJ2-1, with 9 bases lining up with TRBD2. Germline CDR1 SGHNT, CDR2 YENEEA. V dropped 5 bases and J dropped 2; count of bases not matched to a gene: 10. This CDR3 contains 17 residues. CDR3: CASSRRMTSGTYNEQFF. In DNA, the CDR3 is TGTGCCAGCAGCCGCCGAATGACTAGCGGAACCTACAATGAGCAGTTCTTC. The full variable domain, rest sourced from reference TRBV11-3 and TRBJ2-1, is EAGVVQSPRYKIIEKKQPVAFWCNPISGHNTLYWYLQNLGQGPELLIRYENEEAVDDSQLPKDRFSAERLKGVDSTLKIQPAELGDSAVYLCASSRRMTSGTYNEQFFGPGTRLTVL.

The chain combines TRBV6-2 or TRBV6-3 with TRBJ1-1; 8 bases are shared with TRBD1. CDR1 and CDR2 from the germline V gene are MNHEY and SVGEGT. Trimming at V came to 5 bases and at J to 4 bases, leaving 9 bases not matched to a gene. CDR3 length equals 15 residues. The CDR3 protein is CASSADRVIGTEAFF. For the CDR3, the DNA is TGTGCCAGCAGTGCGGACAGGGTCATTGGCACTGAAGCTTTCTTT.

V and J are TRBV6-6 and TRBJ2-7; 12 positions agree with TRBD1. From germline, CDR1 is MNHNY and CDR2 SVGAGI (reference sequence). Trimming removed 7 bases from V and 5 bases from J; junction bases left unmatched: 9. CDR3 length: 15 amino acids. The CDR3 coding sequence is TGTGCCAGCACACCCCGGGACAGGGGGCCCCACGAGCAGTACTTC. Protein sequence: CASTPRDRGPHEQYF.

The chain couples TRBV11-2 to TRBJ1-1, with TRBD1 matching over 7 bases. CDR1 SGHAT and CDR2 FQNNGV come from the germline V gene. This CDR3 comprises 17 residues. After removal of 8 bases from V and 4 bases from J, the junction contained 19 bases not matched to a gene. Here the CDR3 DNA reads TGTGCCAGCTCGCCCATACCCCCAGGGGGAAGGACCACTGAAGCTTTCTTT. Translating gives CASSPIPPGGRTTEAFF.

This rearrangement joins TRBV6-5 to TRBJ1-2; 7 positions agree with TRBD1. J gave up 8 bases and V 6 bases, and 6 bases lay outside the gene matches. Germline lookup yields CDR1 MNHEY and CDR2 SVGAGI. The CDR3 contains 12 residues. The CDR3 DNA reads TGTGCCAGCAGGACAGGGACCGGCGGCTACACCTTC. Its protein product is CASRTGTGGYTF.

This clone was seen a few times. The chain employs TRBV6-2 or TRBV6-3 and TRBJ2-7, with 11 bases identical to TRBD2. V dropped 5 bases and J dropped 5; count of bases not matched to a gene: 5. Germline loops: CDR1 MNHEY, CDR2 SVGEGT. The CDR3 extends over 14 amino acids. This CDR3 is CASSKLAGGHEQYF. The CDR3 coding sequence is TGTGCCAGCAGTAAGCTAGCGGGGGGACACGAGCAGTACTTC.

This rearrangement joins TRBV11-3 to TRBJ2-7, with 8 bases matching TRBD2. Germline V gene lookup returns CDR1 SGHNT and CDR2 YENEEA. Losses at the gene ends were 4 bases for V and 5 bases for J; bases not matched to a gene: 13. The CDR3 totals 16 residues. The CDR3 coding sequence is TGTGCCAGCAGCTCGGCAGCGGGAGTTGTGGTCGACGAGCAGTACTTC. It translates to CASSSAAGVVVDEQYF.